A selection of T cell receptor beta chains follows, all from one sample in a study of siplizumab effects on memory and regulatory T cells. Sequenced by immunoSEQ multiplex PCR; TCRdb stores in-frame clones only, minus some. The table shows approximately 94,000 clones, with over 95% occurring only once. Sequenced material: naive CD4+ T cells sorted from blood. The receptors derive from a human donor in good health. The CDR3 runs from the conserved cysteine through the conserved F or W. The D gene is left open where the match is weak. Clone size is stated in some rows and not others, as once, few, many or a class when expanded.

J gene | D gene | clone size | V gene | CDR3 protein | CDR3 DNA
TRBJ1-1 | NA | NA | TRBV27 | CASSLWVPGTYDQYEAFF | TGTGCCAGCAGTTTATGGGTTCCGGGGACATACGACCAGTATGAAGCTTTCTTT
TRBJ2-7 | TRBD2 | NA | TRBV4-1 | CASSQERSSGGYEQYF | TGCGCCAGCAGCCAAGAAAGGAGTAGCGGGGGGTACGAGCAGTACTTC
TRBJ1-4 | NA | NA | TRBV7-8 | CASSTRSEKLFF | TGTGCCAGCAGCACGCGAAGCGAAAAACTGTTTTTT
TRBJ2-7 | NA | NA | TRBV5-4 | CASSFSPPEQYF | TGTGCCAGCAGCTTTTCCCCCCCCGAGCAGTACTTC
TRBJ1-2 | TRBD1 | NA | TRBV10-1 | CASSGNRGHGYTF | TGCGCCAGCAGTGGTAACAGGGGGCATGGCTACACCTTC
TRBJ1-3 | NA | NA | TRBV7-2 | CASSLGSQGLGNTIYF | TGTGCCAGCAGCTTAGGAAGCCAGGGGCTTGGAAACACCATATATTTT
TRBJ1-1 | NA | few | TRBV2 | CASRVNTEAFF | TGTGCCAGCAGGGTGAACACTGAAGCTTTCTTT
TRBJ2-2 | TRBD2 | NA | TRBV15 | CATSRDSGGLNTGELFF | TGTGCCACCAGCAGAGACTCGGGGGGTCTTAACACCGGGGAGCTGTTTTTT
TRBJ2-7 | NA | few | TRBV10-1 | CASSEGDEQYF | TGCGCCAGCAGTGAGGGGGACGAGCAGTACTTC
TRBJ2-7 | NA | NA | TRBV5-6 | CASSLPGSSYEQYF | TGTGCCAGCAGCTTACCCGGGTCCTCCTACGAGCAGTACTTC
TRBJ2-5 | TRBD2 | NA | TRBV5-1 | CASSLGLAGGQETQYF | TGCGCCAGCAGCTTGGGACTAGCGGGGGGCCAAGAGACCCAGTACTTC
TRBJ2-4 | NA | NA | TRBV10-2 | CASKSGETKNIQYF | TGCGCCAGCAAATCGGGGGAGACCAAAAACATTCAGTACTTC
TRBJ1-5 | NA | NA | TRBV7-2 | CASTIPGEQPQHF | TGTGCCAGCACCATTCCGGGGGAGCAGCCCCAGCATTTT
TRBJ1-3 | NA | NA | TRBV27 | CASSLAASGNTIYF | TGTGCCAGCAGTCTTGCGGCCTCTGGAAACACCATATATTTT
TRBJ2-4 | TRBD2 | NA | TRBV7-8 | CASIRTVIAGGAAKNIQYF | TGTGCCAGCATCAGGACAGTGATTGCGGGGGGGGCAGCCAAAAACATTCAGTACTTC
TRBJ2-7 | NA | NA | TRBV6-5 | CASISRHQLYEQYF | TGTGCCAGCATATCGCGACACCAGCTTTACGAGCAGTACTTC
TRBJ2-2 | TRBD2 | NA | TRBV5-1 | CASLQIAGQTGELFF | TGCGCCAGCCTACAGATAGCGGGGCAAACCGGGGAGCTGTTTTTT
TRBJ2-7 | NA | NA | TRBV6-6 | CASRRTPISYEQYF | TGTGCCAGCAGACGCACTCCTATCTCCTACGAGCAGTACTTC
TRBJ1-1 | NA | NA | TRBV9 | CASSPRGTDTEAFF | TGTGCCAGCAGCCCCCGAGGGACGGACACTGAAGCTTTCTTT
TRBJ1-2 | NA | NA | TRBV28 | CASSFDGNYGYTF | TGTGCCAGCAGTTTCGACGGCAACTATGGCTACACCTTC
TRBJ2-3 | TRBD2 | NA | TRBV5-4 | CASSLAWTSGGDTQYF | TGTGCCAGCAGCTTGGCCTGGACTAGCGGGGGAGATACGCAGTATTTT
TRBJ2-7 | NA | once | TRBV4-3 | CASSQSFLATSYEQYF | TGCGCCAGCAGCCAAAGTTTTCTAGCGACCTCGTACGAGCAGTACTTC
TRBJ1-1 | NA | NA | TRBV5-1 | CATGRGRESGTEAFF | TGCGCCACTGGGAGGGGAAGGGAGTCAGGCACTGAAGCTTTCTTT
TRBJ2-2 | NA | NA | TRBV7-7 | CASSPQGNTGELFF | TGTGCCAGCAGTCCACAGGGGAACACCGGGGAGCTGTTTTTT
TRBJ1-5 | TRBD1 | NA | TRBV28 | CASHSDREGADSNQPQHF | TGTGCCAGCCACTCCGACAGGGAAGGGGCTGATAGCAATCAGCCCCAGCATTTT
TRBJ2-3 | NA | NA | TRBV7-2 | CASRRGTGHPPSTDTQYF | TGTGCCAGCAGAAGGGGGACGGGACACCCCCCTAGCACAGATACGCAGTATTTT
TRBJ2-5 | NA | NA | TRBV18 | CASSPEETQYF | TGTGCCAGCTCACCAGAGGAGACCCAGTACTTC
TRBJ2-2 | NA | NA | TRBV7-9 | CASSSRTANTGELFF | TGTGCCAGCAGCTCGCGGACAGCGAACACCGGGGAGCTGTTTTTT
TRBJ1-4 | NA | NA | TRBV5-6 | CASMGIRDPNEKLFF | TGTGCCAGCATGGGAATCCGGGACCCAAATGAAAAACTGTTTTTT
TRBJ1-1 | NA | NA | TRBV7-2 | CASSLMGRNTEAFF | TGTGCCAGCAGCTTAATGGGAAGGAACACTGAAGCTTTCTTT
TRBJ1-6 | NA | NA | TRBV5-4 | CASGPNGRGDSPLHF | TGTGCCAGCGGCCCCAATGGCAGGGGCGATTCACCCCTCCACTTT
TRBJ1-5 | NA | once | TRBV18 | CASSPSRDQPQHF | TGTGCCAGCTCACCCTCCCGGGATCAGCCCCAGCATTTT
TRBJ2-2 | TRBD2 | NA | TRBV9 | CASSVAGGPLHGELFF | TGTGCCAGCAGCGTAGCGGGGGGGCCACTCCACGGGGAGCTGTTTTTT
TRBJ1-2 | TRBD1 | NA | TRBV7-2 | CASSQDRVNYGYTF | TGTGCCAGCAGCCAGGACAGGGTTAACTATGGCTACACCTTC
TRBJ2-1 | TRBD2 | once | TRBV4-3 | CASSQGGLAADEQFF | TGCGCCAGCAGCCAAGGCGGACTAGCGGCCGATGAGCAGTTCTTC